This T cell receptor (beta chain) came from a study of control samples from healthy donors and cancer patients. This table comes from immunoSEQ multiplex PCR, and its TCRdb copy is limited to in-frame clones, with some not included. The table has about 79,000 clones, roughly 93% seen once. V was pared by 2 bases and J by 3 bases, with 7 bases between. Germline CDR1 and CDR2: SGHTA and FQGTGA. The CDR3 length is 13 residues. The chain links TRBV7-3 to TRBJ1-1; D not resolved. Sample: PBMCs. The sequence was collected from a woman aged 40 to 50 with lung cancer. The DNA of the CDR3 is TGTGCCAGCAGCTTAGGGTGGGACACTGAAGCTTTCTTT. As protein: CASSLGWDTEAFF.